This T cell receptor (beta chain) was recorded in a study of cytomegalovirus exposure and HLA in healthy donors. Study-wide background: A preliminary data release comprised approximately 85 million unique TCRs obtained from HLA-typed donors.

Deletions cut 3 bases from V and 3 bases from J, with 9 bases between. The CDR3 consists of 13 residues. Germline V gives CDR1 KGHSH, CDR2 LQKENI. 60 Vbeta and 13 Jbeta primers were used in PCR. Libraries were prepared by immunoSEQ multiplex PCR; TCRdb keeps only in-frame clonotypes and omits some of them. The sample carries 150,000 to 200,000 clones, under 85% recorded once. This clone turned up a few times. Its matching antigen is unknown. The study, taken as a whole, reports: Sequencing probably produced one cluster of sequence variants that were highly shared.

This sequence was found in a woman aged 18-35 years in good health and CMV-seropositive. The V and J genes are TRBV18 and TRBJ2-7, with D maybe TRBD1 (6 bases). The sample comprised PBMCs. CDR3 region: CASSPTGVYEQYF. The CDR3 coding sequence is TGTGCCAGCTCACCGACAGGAGTCTACGAGCAGTACTTC.